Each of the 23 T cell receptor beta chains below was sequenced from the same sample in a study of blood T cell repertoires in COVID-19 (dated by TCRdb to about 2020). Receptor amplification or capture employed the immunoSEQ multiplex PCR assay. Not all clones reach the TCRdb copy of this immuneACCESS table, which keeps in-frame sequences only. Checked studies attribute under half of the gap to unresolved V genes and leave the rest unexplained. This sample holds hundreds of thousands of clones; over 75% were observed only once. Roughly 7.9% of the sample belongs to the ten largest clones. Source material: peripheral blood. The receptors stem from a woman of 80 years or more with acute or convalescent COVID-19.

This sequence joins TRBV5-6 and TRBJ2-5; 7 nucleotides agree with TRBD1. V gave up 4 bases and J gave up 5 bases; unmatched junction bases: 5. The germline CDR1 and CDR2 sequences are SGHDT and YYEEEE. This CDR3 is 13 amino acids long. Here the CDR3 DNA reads TGTGCCAGCAGCGCGACAGGGTGGGAGACCCAGTACTTC. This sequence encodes CASSATGWETQYF.

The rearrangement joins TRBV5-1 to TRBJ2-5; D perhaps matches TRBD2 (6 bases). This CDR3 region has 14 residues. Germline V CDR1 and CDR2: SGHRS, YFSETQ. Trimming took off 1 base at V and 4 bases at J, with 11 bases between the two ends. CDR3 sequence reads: CASSLSNGGETQYF. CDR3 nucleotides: TGCGCCAGCAGCTTGTCGAACGGGGGAGAGACCCAGTACTTC.

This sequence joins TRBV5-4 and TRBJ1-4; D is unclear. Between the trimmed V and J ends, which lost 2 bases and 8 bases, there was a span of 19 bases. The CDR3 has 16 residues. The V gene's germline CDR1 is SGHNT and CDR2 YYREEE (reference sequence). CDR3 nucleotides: TGTGCCAGCAGCTTACAAACAGTCTCTGAGAGCGAAAAACTGTTTTTT. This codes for CASSLQTVSESEKLFF.

The chain's CDR3 is CASSQDWGPGEQFF. In DNA form, the CDR3 reads TGTGCCAGCAGCCAAGACTGGGGGCCGGGTGAGCAGTTCTTC. This chain connects TRBV4-2 to TRBJ2-1; TRBD1 might be the D (6 bases). The V gene lost 0 bases and the J gene lost 9 bases, with 12 bases spanning the gap. Germline CDR1 reads LGHNA; CDR2 reads YNFKEQ. The CDR3 is 14 amino acids.

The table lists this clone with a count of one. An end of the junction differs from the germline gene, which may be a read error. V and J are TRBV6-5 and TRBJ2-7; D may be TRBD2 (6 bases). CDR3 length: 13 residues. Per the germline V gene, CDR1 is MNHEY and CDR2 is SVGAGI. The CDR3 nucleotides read TGTGCCAGCAGCACTAAGACAGCCCCGGGAGCAAACTTC. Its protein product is CASSTKTAPGANF.

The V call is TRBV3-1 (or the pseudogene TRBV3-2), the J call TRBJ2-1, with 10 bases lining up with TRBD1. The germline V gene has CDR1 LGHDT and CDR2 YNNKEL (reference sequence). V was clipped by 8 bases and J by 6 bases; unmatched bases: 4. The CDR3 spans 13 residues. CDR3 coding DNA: TGTGCCAGCGGACAGGGGGGAGGCAATGAGCAGTTCTTC. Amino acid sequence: CASGQGGGNEQFF.

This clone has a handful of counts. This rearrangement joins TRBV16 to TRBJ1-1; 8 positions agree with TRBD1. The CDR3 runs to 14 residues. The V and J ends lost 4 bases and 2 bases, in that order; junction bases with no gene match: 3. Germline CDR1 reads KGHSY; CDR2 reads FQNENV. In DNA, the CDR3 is TGTGCCAGCAGCCTACAGGGGGTCAACACTGAAGCTTTCTTT. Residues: CASSLQGVNTEAFF. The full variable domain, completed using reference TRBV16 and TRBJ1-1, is GEEVAQTPKHLVRGEGQKAKLYCAPIKGHSYVFWYQQVLKNEFKFLISFQNENVFDETGMPKERFSAKCLPNSPCSLEIQATKLEDSAVYFCASSLQGVNTEAFFGQGTRLTVV.

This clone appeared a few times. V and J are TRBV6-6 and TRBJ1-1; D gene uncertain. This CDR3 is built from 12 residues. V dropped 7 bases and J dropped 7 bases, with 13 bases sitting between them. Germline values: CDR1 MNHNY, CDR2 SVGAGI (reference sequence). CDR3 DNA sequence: TGTGCCAGCACCTCTTTGGGGAGTGAAGCTTTCTTT. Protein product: CASTSLGSEAFF.

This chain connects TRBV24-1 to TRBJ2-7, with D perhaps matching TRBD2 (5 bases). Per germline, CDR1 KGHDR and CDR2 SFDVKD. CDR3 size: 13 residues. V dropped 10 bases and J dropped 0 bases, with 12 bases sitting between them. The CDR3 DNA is TGTGCCACTGAGGGATCGAACTCCTACGAGCAGTACTTC. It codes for CATEGSNSYEQYF.

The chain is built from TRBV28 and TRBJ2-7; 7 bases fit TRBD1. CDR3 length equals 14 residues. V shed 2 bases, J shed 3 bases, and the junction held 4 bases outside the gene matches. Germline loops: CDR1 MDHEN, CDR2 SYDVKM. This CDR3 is CASSLTTGIYEQYF. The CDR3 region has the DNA TGTGCCAGCAGTTTAACGACAGGGATCTACGAGCAGTACTTC.

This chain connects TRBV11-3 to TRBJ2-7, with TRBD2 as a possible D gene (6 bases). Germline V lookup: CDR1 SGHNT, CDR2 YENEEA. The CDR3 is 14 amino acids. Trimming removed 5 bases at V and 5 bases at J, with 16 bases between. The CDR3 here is CASSAEGGGDEQYF. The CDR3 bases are TGTGCCAGCAGCGCCGAGGGTGGAGGGGACGAGCAGTACTTC. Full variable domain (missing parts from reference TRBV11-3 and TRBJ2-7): EAGVVQSPRYKIIEKKQPVAFWCNPISGHNTLYWYLQNLGQGPELLIRYENEEAVDDSQLPKDRFSAERLKGVDSTLKIQPAELGDSAVYLCASSAEGGGDEQYFGPGTRLTVT.

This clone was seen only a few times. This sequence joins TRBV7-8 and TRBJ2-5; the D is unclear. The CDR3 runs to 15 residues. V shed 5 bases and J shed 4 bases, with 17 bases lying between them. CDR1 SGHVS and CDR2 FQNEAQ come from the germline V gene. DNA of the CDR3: TGTGCCAGCAGCCAAGGTGGCCTTGGGCGAGAGACCCAGTACTTC. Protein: CASSQGGLGRETQYF.

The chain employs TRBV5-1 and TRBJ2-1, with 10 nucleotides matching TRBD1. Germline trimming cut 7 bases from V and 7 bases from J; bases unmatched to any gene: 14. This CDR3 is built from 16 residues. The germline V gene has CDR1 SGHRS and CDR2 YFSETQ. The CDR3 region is CASLAGTGVSGNEQFF. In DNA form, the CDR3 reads TGCGCCAGCCTCGCCGGGACAGGGGTTTCAGGGAATGAGCAGTTCTTC.

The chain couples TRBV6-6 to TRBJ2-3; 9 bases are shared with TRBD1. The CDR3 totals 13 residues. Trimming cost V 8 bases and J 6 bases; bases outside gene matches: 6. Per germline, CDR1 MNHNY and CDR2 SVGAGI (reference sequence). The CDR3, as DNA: TGTGCCAGCCTAAGGGACAGGGACGATACGCAGTATTTT. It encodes CASLRDRDDTQYF.

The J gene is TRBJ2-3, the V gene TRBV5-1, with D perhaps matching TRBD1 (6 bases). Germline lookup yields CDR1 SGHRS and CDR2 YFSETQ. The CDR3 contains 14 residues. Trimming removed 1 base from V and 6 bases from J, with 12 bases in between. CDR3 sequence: CASSLSSRGDTQYF. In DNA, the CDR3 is TGCGCCAGCAGCTTGTCTAGTAGGGGGGATACGCAGTATTTT.

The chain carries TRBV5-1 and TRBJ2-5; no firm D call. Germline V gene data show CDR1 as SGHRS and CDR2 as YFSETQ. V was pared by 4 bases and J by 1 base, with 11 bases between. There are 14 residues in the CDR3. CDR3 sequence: CASSASGSQETQYF. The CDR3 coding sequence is TGCGCCAGCAGCGCCTCCGGGTCCCAAGAGACCCAGTACTTC.

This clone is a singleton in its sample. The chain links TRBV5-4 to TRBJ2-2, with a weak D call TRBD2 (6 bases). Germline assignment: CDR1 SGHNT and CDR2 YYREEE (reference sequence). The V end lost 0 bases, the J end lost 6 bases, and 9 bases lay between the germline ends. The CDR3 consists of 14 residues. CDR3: CASSLGRGPGELFF. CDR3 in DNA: TGTGCCAGCAGCTTGGGGCGGGGACCCGGGGAGCTGTTTTTT.

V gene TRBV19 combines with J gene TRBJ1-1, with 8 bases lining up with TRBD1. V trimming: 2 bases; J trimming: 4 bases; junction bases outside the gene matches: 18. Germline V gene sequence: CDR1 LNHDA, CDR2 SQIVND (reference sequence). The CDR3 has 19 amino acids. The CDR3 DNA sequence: TGTGCCAGTAGTATAACTGAAGAGGACAGGGTCGAGGTAGGCACTGAAGCTTTCTTT. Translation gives CASSITEEDRVEVGTEAFF.

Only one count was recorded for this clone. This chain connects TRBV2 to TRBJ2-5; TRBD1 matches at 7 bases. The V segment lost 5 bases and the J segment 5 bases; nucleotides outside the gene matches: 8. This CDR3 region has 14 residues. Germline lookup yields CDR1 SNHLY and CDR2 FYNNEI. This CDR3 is CASSHRGYLETQYF. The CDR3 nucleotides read TGTGCCAGCAGTCACAGGGGTTATTTGGAGACCCAGTACTTC.

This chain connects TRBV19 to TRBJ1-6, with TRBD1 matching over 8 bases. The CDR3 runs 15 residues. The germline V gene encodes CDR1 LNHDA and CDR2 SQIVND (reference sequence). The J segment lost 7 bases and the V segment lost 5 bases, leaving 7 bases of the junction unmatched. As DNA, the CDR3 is TGTGCCAGTAGTCCCGTGACAGGGGCAAATTCACCCCTCCACTTT. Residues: CASSPVTGANSPLHF.

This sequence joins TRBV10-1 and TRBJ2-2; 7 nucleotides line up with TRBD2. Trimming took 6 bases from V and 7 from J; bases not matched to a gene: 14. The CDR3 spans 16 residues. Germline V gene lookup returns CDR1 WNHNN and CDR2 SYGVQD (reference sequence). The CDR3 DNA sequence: TGCGCCAGCAGGAAGCTAGCGGACCTCCGGGGCGGGGAGCTGTTTTTT. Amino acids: CASRKLADLRGGELFF.

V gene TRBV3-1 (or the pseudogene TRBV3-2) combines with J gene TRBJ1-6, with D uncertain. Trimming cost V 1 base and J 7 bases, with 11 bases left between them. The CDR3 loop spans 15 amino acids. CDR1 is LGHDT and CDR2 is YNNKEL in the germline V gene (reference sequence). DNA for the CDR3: TGTGCCAGCAGCCAAGTGCACGGAGACAATTCACCCCTCCACTTT. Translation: CASSQVHGDNSPLHF.

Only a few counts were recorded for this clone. The CDR3 loop reads CASTGLGVTEAFF. DNA for the CDR3: TGTGCCAGCACCGGACTTGGGGTTACTGAAGCTTTCTTT. This chain uses TRBV6-6 with TRBJ1-1, with D uncertain. This CDR3 region has 13 residues. V lost 7 bases and J 5 bases, leaving 14 bases between the germline ends. In germline, CDR1 is MNHNY, CDR2 SVGAGI (reference sequence).